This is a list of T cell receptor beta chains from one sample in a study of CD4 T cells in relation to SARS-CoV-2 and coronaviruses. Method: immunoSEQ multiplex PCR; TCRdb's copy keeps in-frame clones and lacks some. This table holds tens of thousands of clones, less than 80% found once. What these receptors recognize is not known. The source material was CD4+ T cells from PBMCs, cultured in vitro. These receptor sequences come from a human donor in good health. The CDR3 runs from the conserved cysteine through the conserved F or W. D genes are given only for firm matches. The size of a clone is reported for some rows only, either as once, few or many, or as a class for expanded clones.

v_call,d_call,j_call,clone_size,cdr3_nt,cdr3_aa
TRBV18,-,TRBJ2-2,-,TGTGCCAGCTCAATGGGGGAGAACACCGGGGAGCTGTTTTTT,CASSMGENTGELFF
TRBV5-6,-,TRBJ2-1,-,TGTGCCAGCAGCTTGGCAAGATCAACGGGACGAACCCTTTACAATGAGCAGTTCTTC,CASSLARSTGRTLYNEQFF
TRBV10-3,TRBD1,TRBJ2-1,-,TGTGCCATCAGTGAGGGGACAGGGGGCCACAATGAGCAGTTCTTC,CAISEGTGGHNEQFF
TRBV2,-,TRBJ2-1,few,TGTGCCAGTGGGGTGACTAGTAATGAGCAGTTCTTC,CASGVTSNEQFF
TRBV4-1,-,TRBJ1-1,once,TGCGCCAGCAGCCACTCCGGGGGAAACATGAACACTGAAGCTTTCTTT,CASSHSGGNMNTEAFF
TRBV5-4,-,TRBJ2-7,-,TGTGCCAGCAGTTCCCCCCAGAAGGACTACGAGCAGTACTTC,CASSSPQKDYEQYF
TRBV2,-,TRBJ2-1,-,TGTGCCAGCAGTACCTCCGGGGGCCCCTACAATGAGCAGTTCTTC,CASSTSGGPYNEQFF
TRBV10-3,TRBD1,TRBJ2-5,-,TGTGCCATCAAACCGGGACAGGGGAGGGAGACCCAGTACTTC,CAIKPGQGRETQYF
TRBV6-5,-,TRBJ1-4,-,TGTGCCAGCAGTTTCAACTGGGAAGACGAAAAACTGTTTTTT,CASSFNWEDEKLFF
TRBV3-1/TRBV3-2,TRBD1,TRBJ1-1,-,TGTGCCAGCAGCCCACGGGCAGGGGGTGTTACTGAAGCTTTCTTT,CASSPRAGGVTEAFF
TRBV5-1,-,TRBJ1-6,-,TGCGCCAGCAGTACAGGGTATAATTCACCCCTCCACTTT,CASSTGYNSPLHF
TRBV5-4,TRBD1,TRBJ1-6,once,TGTGCCAGCAGCTTGGCCCCGACAGGGGGAAATTCACCCCTCCACTTT,CASSLAPTGGNSPLHF
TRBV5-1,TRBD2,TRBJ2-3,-,TGCGCCAGCAGCTTGTTGACTAGCGGGGCCAAAGATACGCAGTATTTT,CASSLLTSGAKDTQYF
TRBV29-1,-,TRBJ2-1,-,TGCAGCGTTGTGAGGACAGGAGGGTACAATGAGCAGTTCTTC,CSVVRTGGYNEQFF
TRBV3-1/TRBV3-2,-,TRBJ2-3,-,TGTGCCAGCAGCCAGCCCCCCACAGATACGCAGTATTTT,CASSQPPTDTQYF
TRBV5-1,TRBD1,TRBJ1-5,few,TGCGCCAGCAGCTTAGGGACAGGGGATCAGCCCCAGCATTTT,CASSLGTGDQPQHF
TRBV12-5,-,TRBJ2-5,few,TGTGCTAGTGGTCTGAACAGGGGCGGGGGCCAAGAGACCCAGTACTTC,CASGLNRGGGQETQYF
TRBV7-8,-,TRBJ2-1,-,TGTGCCAGCAGCCTCCGCCCACAGACCTACAATGAGCAGTTCTTC,CASSLRPQTYNEQFF
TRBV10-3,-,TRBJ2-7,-,TGTGCCATCAGTGAGGGAGGGACCAGCCACGAGCAGTACTTC,CAISEGGTSHEQYF
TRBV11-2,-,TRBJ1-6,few,TGTGCCAGCAGCCTTCGGACGCCTGATAATTCACCCCTCCACTTT,CASSLRTPDNSPLHF
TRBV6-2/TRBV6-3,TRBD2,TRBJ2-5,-,TGTGCCAGCAGTCCGACTAGCGGGACTAGGGAGACCCAGTACTTC,CASSPTSGTRETQYF
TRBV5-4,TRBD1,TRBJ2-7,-,TGTGCCAGCAGCTTGTTGTCTCGTACGGGACAGATAGAGCAGTACTTC,CASSLLSRTGQIEQYF
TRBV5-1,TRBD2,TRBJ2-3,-,TGCGCCAGCAGCTTCCGCGGGAGTATAGATACGCAGTATTTT,CASSFRGSIDTQYF
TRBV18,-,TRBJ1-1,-,TGTGCCAGCTCACCGAGGGGACACTTGAACACTGAAGCTTTCTTT,CASSPRGHLNTEAFF
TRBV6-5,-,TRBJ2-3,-,TGTGCCAGCAGCGCTAGCACAGATACGCAGTATTTT,CASSASTDTQYF
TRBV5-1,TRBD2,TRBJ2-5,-,TGCGCCAGCAGCTTGGGGAGGACTAGGGATCGAGAGACCCAGTACTTC,CASSLGRTRDRETQYF
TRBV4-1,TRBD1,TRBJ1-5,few,TGCGCCAGCAGCTGGAGGGACAGCGATGCCCAGCATTTT,CASSWRDSDAQHF
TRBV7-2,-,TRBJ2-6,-,TGTGCCAGCCTCTCGGGCGGGGCCAACGTCCTGACTTTC,CASLSGGANVLTF
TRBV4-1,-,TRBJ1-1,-,TGCGCCAGCAGCCAAGATCGGCGTAGCCCCGAGAACACTGAAGCTTTCTTT,CASSQDRRSPENTEAFF
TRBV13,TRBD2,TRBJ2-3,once,TGTGCCAGCAGCTTAAAGACTAGCGGGAGTCCAGATACGCAGTATTTT,CASSLKTSGSPDTQYF
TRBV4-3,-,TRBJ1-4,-,TGCGCCAGCAGTCGCCCCAGGTCCCCTAATGAAAAACTGTTTTTT,CASSRPRSPNEKLFF
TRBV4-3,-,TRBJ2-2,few,TGCGCCAGCAGCCAAGCTCGGGACTCCAGCACCGGGGAGCTGTTTTTT,CASSQARDSSTGELFF
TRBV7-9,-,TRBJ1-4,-,TGTGCCAGCAGCTCCACACGAGTAGCCGCGAATGAAAAACTGTTTTTT,CASSSTRVAANEKLFF
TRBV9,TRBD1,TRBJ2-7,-,TGTGCCAGCAGCGTAGGGGCAGGGGGAAAGGAGCAGTACTTC,CASSVGAGGKEQYF
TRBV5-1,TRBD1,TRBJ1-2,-,TGCGCCAGCAGCTTGGAGCAGGGGGCAAACCTTTATGGCTACACCTTC,CASSLEQGANLYGYTF
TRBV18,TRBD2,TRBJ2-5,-,TGTGCCAGCTCACCGACCGTAGCGGGAGGCCAAGAGACCCAGTACTTC,CASSPTVAGGQETQYF
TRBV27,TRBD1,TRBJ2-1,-,TGTGCCAGCAGTTTATTCCGGGGCGGGACAGGGGGGATTGAGCAGTTCTTC,CASSLFRGGTGGIEQFF
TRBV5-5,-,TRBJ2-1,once,TGTGCCAGCAGCGTCACGGAGTACAACAATGAGCAGTTCTTC,CASSVTEYNNEQFF
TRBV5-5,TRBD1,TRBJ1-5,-,TGTGCCAGCAGTCGGGACAGGGCCCAGCCCCAGCATTTT,CASSRDRAQPQHF
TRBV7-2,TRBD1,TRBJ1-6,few,TGTGCCAGCAGCCCGGGTATCCGCCAAGGGGGCATTTATAATTCACCCCTCCACTTT,CASSPGIRQGGIYNSPLHF
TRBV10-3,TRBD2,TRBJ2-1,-,TGTGCCATCAGGGGGAGCGGGGGATACAATGAGCAGTTCTTC,CAIRGSGGYNEQFF
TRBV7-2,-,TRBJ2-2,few,TGTGCCAGCAGCCGTTCCCTGGGGAAATACGGGGAGCTGTTTTTT,CASSRSLGKYGELFF
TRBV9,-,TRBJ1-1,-,TGTGCCAGCAGCCTAAATGGAGTGAACACTGAAGCTTTCTTT,CASSLNGVNTEAFF
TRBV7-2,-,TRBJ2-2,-,TGTGCCAGCAGCCTGACTCTTGACACCGGGGAGCTGTTTTTT,CASSLTLDTGELFF
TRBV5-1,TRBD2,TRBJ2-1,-,TGCGCCAGCAGCTTGGAGGCTAGCGGGAATGAGCAGTTCTTC,CASSLEASGNEQFF
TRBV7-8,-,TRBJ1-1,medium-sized,TGTGCCAGCAGTCACCGGGAAGGGACCACTGAAGCTTTCTTT,CASSHREGTTEAFF
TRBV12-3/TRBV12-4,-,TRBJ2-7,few,TGTGCCAGCAGTTTATGGGCAGAGCAGTACTTC,CASSLWAEQYF
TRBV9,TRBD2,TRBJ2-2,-,TGTGCCAGCAGCGTAGATCTAGCGGGAGTAACCGGGGAGCTGTTTTTT,CASSVDLAGVTGELFF
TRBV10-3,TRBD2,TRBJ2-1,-,TGTGCCATCAGCCCACTAGCGGACTCCTACAATGAGCAGTTCTTC,CAISPLADSYNEQFF
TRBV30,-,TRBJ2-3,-,TGTGCCTGGAGCACCTCAAGGTATACGCAGTATTTT,CAWSTSRYTQYF
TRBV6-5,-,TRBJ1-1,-,TGTGCCAGCACCCAAGAAGGGGTGCCGAACACTGAAGCTTTCTTT,CASTQEGVPNTEAFF
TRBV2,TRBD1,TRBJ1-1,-,TGTGCCAGCAGTGAAAGGCAGGGGGTTGAAGCTTTCTTT,CASSERQGVEAFF
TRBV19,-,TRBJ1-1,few,TGTGCCAGTAGTACCTGGGGTACTGAAGCTTTCTTT,CASSTWGTEAFF
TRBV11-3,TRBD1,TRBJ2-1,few,TGTGCCAGCAGCCGTGGGACAGGGGACACTAGGACATACAATGAGCAGTTCTTC,CASSRGTGDTRTYNEQFF
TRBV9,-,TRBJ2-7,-,TGTGCCAGCAGCGTAGGGGGGGGCCGTGTCTACGAGCAGTACTTC,CASSVGGGRVYEQYF
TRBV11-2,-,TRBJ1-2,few,TGTGCCAGCAGCCCCCAGGTTGACTATGGCTACACCTTC,CASSPQVDYGYTF